Below, 10 T cell receptor beta chains from the same sample are listed, as sequenced in a study of T cells expressing NK-cell markers. TCRdb reanalyzed the 5' RACE reads, giving one entry per CDR3 protein sequence and no DNA. This sample contains about half a million distinct CDR3 sequences. Sequenced material: blood T cells: a sorted CD56 or NKG2C T cell subset, CD4+ or CD8+ T cells, or bulk PBMC T cells (not recorded which). These receptors came from a woman between 50 and 59 years old in good health.

V gene TRBV6-5 combines with J gene TRBJ1-1. This CDR3 has 18 residues. Germline V CDR1 and CDR2: MNHEY, SVGAGI. The CDR3 loop reads CASSRSAGTVSMNTEAFF.

V usage is TRBV10-3 and J usage is TRBJ2-3; TCRdb outputs TRBD1, but without DNA this stays unchecked. The CDR3 extends over 13 amino acids. Germline loops: CDR1 ENHRY, CDR2 SYGVKD. This CDR3 reads CAITGTGIDTQYF.

The chain couples TRBV3-1 to TRBJ2-1; the D call of TRBD2 rests on TCRdb alone, since no DNA is present to check it. This CDR3 is 17 amino acids long. Looked up from germline, CDR1 is LGHDT and CDR2 is YNNKEL (reference sequence). The CDR3 here is CASSQVVRLAVINEQFF.

This chain links TRBV19 with TRBJ1-5; TCRdb selects TRBD1, and the lack of DNA leaves this call unchecked. CDR3 size: 16 residues. Germline V gene data show CDR1 as LNHDA and CDR2 as SQIVND (reference sequence). This chain's CDR3 is CASSNLRDSRNQPQHF. Based on the CDR3 plus reference TRBV19 and TRBJ1-5, the full variable domain is DGGITQSPKYLFRKEGQNVTLSCEQNLNHDAMYWYRQDPGQGLRLIYYSQIVNDFQKGDIAEGYSVSREKKESFPLTVTSAQKNPTAFYLCASSNLRDSRNQPQHFGDGTRLSIL.

The V gene is TRBV6-1, the J gene TRBJ2-7; TCRdb returns TRBD2, unconfirmable since there is no DNA. Germline V gives CDR1 MNHNS, CDR2 SASEGT. The CDR3 contains 14 residues. This CDR3 reads CASRTTRIFYEQYF.

The chain recombines TRBV6-6 with TRBJ2-3; as DNA is missing, the TRBD1 call by TCRdb cannot be tested. Germline V gene lookup returns CDR1 MNHNY and CDR2 SVGAGI (reference sequence). This CDR3 spans 15 amino acids. CDR3 sequence: CASRVPGEGRDTQYF.

The J gene is TRBJ2-5, the V gene TRBV27. Germline CDR1 MNHEY, CDR2 SMNVEV (reference sequence). The CDR3 loop spans 14 amino acids. CDR3 residues: CASSPRSKQETQYF.

The chain combines TRBV5-1 with TRBJ2-2; TCRdb calls TRBD2, which cannot be checked without DNA. Germline V gene data show CDR1 as SGHRS and CDR2 as YFSETQ. The CDR3 is 16 amino acids. The CDR3 sequence: CASSLPGLAPSGELFF.

The chain uses TRBV12-3 or TRBV12-4 and TRBJ1-2; TCRdb's D gene call, TRBD1, goes unchecked for lack of DNA. The CDR3 covers 13 residues. The CDR3: CASSLEGHGGYTF.

The rearrangement uses TRBV2 and TRBJ1-1. Germline V CDR1 and CDR2: SNHLY, FYNNEI. The CDR3 covers 17 residues. CDR3 protein: CASSESGLTIGNTEAFF.